The sequence of this TCR beta chain was determined in a study of blood T cell repertoires in COVID-19. The germline gives CDR1 LNHDA, CDR2 SQIVND (reference sequence). Trimming pared 6 bases from V and 3 bases from J, leaving 15 bases between. The CDR3 consists of 14 residues. Libraries were prepared by immunoSEQ multiplex PCR; TCRdb keeps only in-frame clonotypes and omits some of them. The sample lists around 70,000 clones, approximately 90% occurring once. The sample was peripheral blood. This clonotype was obtained from an older woman with active COVID-19. The chain carries TRBV19 and TRBJ2-7; perhaps TRBD1 as D (6 bases). The CDR3 reads CASRPQGQVYEQYF. The CDR3 nucleotides read TGTGCCAGTAGGCCTCAGGGACAAGTCTACGAGCAGTACTTC. Full variable domain (outside the CDR3, taken from reference TRBV19 and TRBJ2-7): DGGITQSPKYLFRKEGQNVTLSCEQNLNHDAMYWYRQDPGQGLRLIYYSQIVNDFQKGDIAEGYSVSREKKESFPLTVTSAQKNPTAFYLCASRPQGQVYEQYFGPGTRLTVT.